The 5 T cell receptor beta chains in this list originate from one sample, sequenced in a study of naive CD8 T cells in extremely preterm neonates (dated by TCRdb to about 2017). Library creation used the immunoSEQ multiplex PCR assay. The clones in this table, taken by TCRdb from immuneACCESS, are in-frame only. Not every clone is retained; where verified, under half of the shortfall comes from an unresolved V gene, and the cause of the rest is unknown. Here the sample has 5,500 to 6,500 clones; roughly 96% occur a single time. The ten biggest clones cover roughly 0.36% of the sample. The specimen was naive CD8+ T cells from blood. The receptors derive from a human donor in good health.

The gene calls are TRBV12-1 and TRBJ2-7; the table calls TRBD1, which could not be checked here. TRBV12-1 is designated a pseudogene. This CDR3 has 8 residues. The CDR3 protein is CASGEQYF. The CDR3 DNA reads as TGTGCCTCAGGAGAGCAGTACTTC.

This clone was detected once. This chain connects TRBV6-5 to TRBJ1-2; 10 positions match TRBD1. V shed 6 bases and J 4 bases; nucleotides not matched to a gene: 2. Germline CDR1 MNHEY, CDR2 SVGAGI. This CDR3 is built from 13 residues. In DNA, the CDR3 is TGTGCCAGCAGCAGGGACAGGGGCTATGGCTACACCTTC. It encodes CASSRDRGYGYTF.

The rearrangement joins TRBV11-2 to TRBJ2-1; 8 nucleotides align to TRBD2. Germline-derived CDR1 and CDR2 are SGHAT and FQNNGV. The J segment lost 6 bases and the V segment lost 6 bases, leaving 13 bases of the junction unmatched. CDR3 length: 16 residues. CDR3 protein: CASRQPGTRKGNEQFF. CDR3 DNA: TGTGCCAGCAGACAACCCGGGACTAGGAAGGGCAATGAGCAGTTCTTC.

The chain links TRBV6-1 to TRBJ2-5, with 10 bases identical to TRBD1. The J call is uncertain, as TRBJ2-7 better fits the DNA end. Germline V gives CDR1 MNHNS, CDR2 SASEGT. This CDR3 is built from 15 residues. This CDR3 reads CASSIPGTGAYEQYF. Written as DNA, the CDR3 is TGTGCCAGCAGTATCCCCGGGACAGGGGCCTACGAGCAGTACTTC.

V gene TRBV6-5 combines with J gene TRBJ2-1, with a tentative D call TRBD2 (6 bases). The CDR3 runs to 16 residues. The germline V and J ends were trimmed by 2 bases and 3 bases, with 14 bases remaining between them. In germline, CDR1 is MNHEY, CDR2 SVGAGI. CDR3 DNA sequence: TGTGCCAGCAGTTACAGGGCTAGCGCCCACTACAATGAGCAGTTCTTC. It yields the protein CASSYRASAHYNEQFF.